The 32 T cell receptor beta chains listed next were all sequenced from one sample in a study of cytomegalovirus exposure and HLA in healthy donors. The PCR was carried out with 60 Vbeta primers and 13 Jbeta primers. Here immunoSEQ multiplex PCR was the method, and the copy in TCRdb shows in-frame clones only, minus some. The table lists roughly 77,000 clones, over 9% of them singletons, with approximately 23% in the top ten. Sequencing input: PBMCs. The receptor source for this set is a man aged 55-75 years in good health and CMV-seropositive.

This clone was seen a handful of times. This chain links TRBV4-1 with TRBJ2-6, with a possible D match to TRBD2 (7 bases). V lost 1 base and J lost 1, with 14 bases in between. The CDR3 extends over 18 amino acids. Per germline, CDR1 MGHRA and CDR2 YSYEKL. The CDR3 nucleotides are TGCGCCAGCAGCCAAGCGGAGGGGGGGGGATCTGGGGCCAACGTCCTGACTTTC. Encoded protein: CASSQAEGGGSGANVLTF.

This rearrangement joins TRBV28 to TRBJ2-3; 7 bases align to TRBD2. Germline values: CDR1 MDHEN, CDR2 SYDVKM. V trimming: 8 bases; J trimming: 2 bases; junction bases outside the gene matches: 13. The CDR3 covers 16 residues. The CDR3 DNA reads as TGTGCCAGCGAAGGTGGAGCGGGGTCCTACACAGATACGCAGTATTTT. Its protein is CASEGGAGSYTDTQYF.

The rearrangement joins TRBV9 to TRBJ1-1, with TRBD1 matching over 9 bases. Per germline, CDR1 SGDLS and CDR2 YYNGEE. J gave up 3 bases and V 4 bases, and 7 bases lay outside the gene matches. The CDR3 contains 15 residues. The CDR3 loop is CASSSTGTGYTEAFF. CDR3 DNA sequence: TGTGCCAGCAGCTCTACCGGGACAGGGTACACTGAAGCTTTCTTT.

This chain uses TRBV30 with TRBJ2-1; 10 bases map to TRBD1. After removal of 4 bases from V and 5 bases from J, the junction contained 8 bases not matched to a gene. CDR1 and CDR2 from the germline V gene are GTSNPN and SVGIG (reference sequence). This CDR3 contains 15 residues. The CDR3 DNA follows: TGTGCCTGGAAGGGGGGACAGGGGCCCCACAATGAGCAGTTCTTC. Protein product: CAWKGGQGPHNEQFF.

A word on this clone: The junction differs from germline at one of its ends, possibly a read error. The chain has TRBV7-7 and TRBJ2-5; a possible D gene is TRBD1 (6 bases). CDR1 and CDR2 (germline): SSHAT, FNYEAQ (reference sequence). This CDR3 contains 13 residues. Written as DNA, the CDR3 is TGTGCTAGCAGTCCAGGGGCGGGAGAGACCCAGTACTTC. Translating it yields CASSPGAGETQYF.

This clone showed up just once. The CDR3 DNA reads as TGTGCCAGTAAGACAGTCTCTGGGGCCAACGTCCTGACTTTC. This translates into CASKTVSGANVLTF. The rearrangement joins TRBV19 to TRBJ2-6; perhaps TRBD1 as D (5 bases). CDR1 and CDR2 (germline): LNHDA, SQIVND (reference sequence). Between the trimmed V and J ends, which lost 7 bases and 0 bases, there was a span of 7 bases. The CDR3 has 14 amino acids.

This sequence joins TRBV19 and TRBJ1-1, with D possibly matching TRBD1 (5 bases). The V end was cut by 4 bases, the J end by 0 bases, with 9 bases between. Germline V lookup: CDR1 LNHDA, CDR2 SQIVND (reference sequence). CDR3 length equals 14 residues. In DNA, the CDR3 is TGTGCCAGTAGTAAGGGGCAGTTGAACACTGAAGCTTTCTTT. Amino acids: CASSKGQLNTEAFF. The full variable domain, rest sourced from reference TRBV19 and TRBJ1-1, is DGGITQSPKYLFRKEGQNVTLSCEQNLNHDAMYWYRQDPGQGLRLIYYSQIVNDFQKGDIAEGYSVSREKKESFPLTVTSAQKNPTAFYLCASSKGQLNTEAFFGQGTRLTVV.

This chain connects TRBV19 to TRBJ2-3; 16 bases align to TRBD2. CDR1 is LNHDA, CDR2 SQIVND, per germline (reference sequence). Germline trimming cut 3 bases from V and 4 bases from J; bases unmatched to any gene: 7. The CDR3 sequence is 18 residues long. Here the CDR3 reads CASSMGLAGGPVADTQYF. The CDR3, as DNA: TGTGCCAGTAGTATGGGACTAGCGGGAGGGCCTGTTGCAGATACGCAGTATTTT.

By its share, this clone is medium-sized (0.01 to 0.1%). The CDR3, as DNA: TGTGCCAGCAGTGGGTGGACAGGGCCTGCCGGGGCCAACGTCCTGACTTTC. It codes for CASSGWTGPAGANVLTF. The rearrangement links TRBV2 to TRBJ2-6; the match to TRBD1 covers 8 bases. The germline gives CDR1 SNHLY, CDR2 FYNNEI. V was clipped by 4 bases and J by 4 bases; unmatched bases: 9. The CDR3 sequence is 17 residues long.

This clone was detected many times. The CDR3 DNA sequence: TGTGCCAGCAGCCCCCGGACAGGGGTAGGACAGCCCCAGCATTTT. Protein product: CASSPRTGVGQPQHF. The chain joins TRBV5-8 to TRBJ1-5; 9 bases align to TRBD1. The V and J ends lost 4 bases and 7 bases, in that order; junction bases with no gene match: 9. This CDR3 has 15 amino acids. CDR1 and CDR2 from the germline V gene are SGHTS and YDEGEE.

This clone has a handful of counts. V and J are TRBV30 and TRBJ1-2, with no clear D. Germline V lookup: CDR1 GTSNPN, CDR2 SVGIG (reference sequence). The CDR3 spans 16 residues. The V and J ends lost 2 bases and 5 bases respectively, with 21 bases between them. The CDR3 loop is CAWSRAGGIEHYGYTF. The CDR3 DNA sequence: TGTGCCTGGAGTCGGGCAGGAGGTATAGAGCATTATGGCTACACCTTC. Variable domain in full (rest from reference TRBV30 and TRBJ1-2): SQTIHQWPATLVQPVGSPLSLECTVEGTSNPNLYWYRQAAGRGLQLLFYSVGIGQISSEVPQNLSASRPQDRQFILSSKKLLLSDSGFYLCAWSRAGGIEHYGYTFGSGTRLTVV.

The gene calls are TRBV21-1 and TRBJ1-5; the table's D call, TRBD1, was not checked against the DNA. TRBV21-1 is shown as a pseudogene. This CDR3 region has 20 residues. CDR3 DNA: TGTGCCAGCAGCGCTCGGACCCGGGACAGGGGACGTTATAGCAATCAGCCCCAGCATTTT. Residues: CASSARTRDRGRYSNQPQHF.

This clone was seen a few times. The chain joins TRBV5-1 to TRBJ1-6; 8 nucleotides line up with TRBD1. The CDR3 is 17 residues long. Germline loops: CDR1 SGHRS, CDR2 YFSETQ. V was clipped by 4 bases and J by 11 bases; unmatched bases: 17. CDR3 nucleotide sequence: TGCGCCAGCAGCCTCGGACAGGGTTCCACGGTGTACGCACCCCTCCACTTT. This sequence encodes CASSLGQGSTVYAPLHF.

The V gene is TRBV4-1, the J gene TRBJ2-3, with D possibly TRBD2 on 5 matching bases. The germline V gene encodes CDR1 MGHRA and CDR2 YSYEKL. The CDR3 is 16 residues long. V lost 1 base and J lost 0, with 11 bases in between. CDR3: CASSQGTYASTDTQYF. CDR3 in DNA: TGCGCCAGCAGCCAAGGGACTTATGCTAGCACAGATACGCAGTATTTT.

The V gene is TRBV4-1, the J gene TRBJ1-5; 8 bases are a match to TRBD1. The ends lost 5 bases at V and 5 bases at J; junction bases unmatched: 8. Germline V CDR1 and CDR2: MGHRA, YSYEKL. CDR3 size: 15 residues. The CDR3: CASSARTGWDQPQHF. For the CDR3, the DNA is TGCGCCAGCAGCGCCCGGACAGGGTGGGATCAGCCCCAGCATTTT.

This clone has a handful of counts. This chain joins TRBV7-2 and TRBJ2-3, with D perhaps TRBD2 (6 bases). V lost 6 bases and J 2 bases, leaving 18 bases between the germline ends. Germline V CDR1 and CDR2: SGHTA, FQGNSA. The CDR3 loop spans 16 amino acids. The CDR3 reads CASRPGRGLLTDTQYF. In DNA form, the CDR3 reads TGTGCCAGCAGACCCGGGCGGGGTTTGCTCACAGATACGCAGTATTTT.

V gene TRBV6-5 combines with J gene TRBJ1-5, with D perhaps TRBD1 (6 bases). Germline V gene lookup returns CDR1 MNHEY and CDR2 SVGAGI. V lost 10 bases to trimming and J lost 7 bases, with 23 bases between them. This CDR3 contains 15 residues. CDR3 coding DNA: TGTGCCACAAAAGGGCCGGGGGGCGAGAGGCAGCCCCAGCATTTT. Translated: CATKGPGGERQPQHF.

The genes are TRBV13 and TRBJ2-3, with 7 bases fitting TRBD1. Germline CDR1 and CDR2: PRHDT and FYEKMQ (reference sequence). V lost 4 bases and J lost 5; bases outside the gene matches: 9. The CDR3 has 15 residues. DNA of the CDR3: TGTGCCAGCAGCTCCACCGGGACAGCTTTAGATACGCAGTATTTT. Protein sequence: CASSSTGTALDTQYF.

The genes are TRBV7-9 and TRBJ2-1; TRBD2 matches 11 bases. Germline CDR1 SEHNR, CDR2 FQNEAQ (reference sequence). The CDR3 length is 16 residues. Trimming removed 1 base from V and 4 bases from J; junction bases left unmatched: 3. The DNA of the CDR3 is TGTGCCAGCAGCTTAGGGCTAGCGGGGGGATACAATGAGCAGTTCTTC. This encodes CASSLGLAGGYNEQFF.

This rearrangement joins TRBV7-9 to TRBJ1-5; D is perhaps TRBD1 (6 bases). Germline V gives CDR1 SEHNR, CDR2 FQNEAQ (reference sequence). V was clipped by 4 bases and J by 2 bases, with 6 bases between them. This CDR3 has 13 amino acids. DNA for the CDR3: TGTGCCAGCAGCTGGACAGGCAATCAGCCCCAGCATTTT. This translates into CASSWTGNQPQHF. The complete variable domain, with remaining parts taken from reference TRBV7-9 and TRBJ1-5, reads DTGVSQNPRHKITKRGQNVTFRCDPISEHNRLYWYRQTLGQGPEFLTYFQNEAQLEKSRLLSDRFSAERPKGSFSTLEIQRTEQGDSAMYLCASSWTGNQPQHFGDGTRLSIL.

The chain employs TRBV5-1 and TRBJ2-2, with D tentatively TRBD1 (5 bases). The CDR3 covers 16 residues. V lost 3 bases and J lost 0, with 12 bases in between. Germline lookup yields CDR1 SGHRS and CDR2 YFSETQ. CDR3 coding DNA: TGCGCCAGCAGCTCCCGACAGCCAACGAACACCGGGGAGCTGTTTTTT. Its translation: CASSSRQPTNTGELFF.

This clone appeared a few times. The V and J genes are TRBV4-1 and TRBJ2-2; 9 bases match TRBD1. The CDR3 spans 15 residues. Trimming removed 0 bases from V and 6 bases from J; junction bases left unmatched: 2. Germline V gives CDR1 MGHRA, CDR2 YSYEKL. The CDR3 DNA is TGCGCCAGCAGCCAAGACGGACAGGGGCCCGGGGAGCTGTTTTTT. Amino acid sequence: CASSQDGQGPGELFF.

The chain joins TRBV28 to TRBJ1-4, with 7 bases aligning to TRBD1. CDR3 length equals 17 residues. The germline V gene has CDR1 MDHEN and CDR2 SYDVKM. V lost 1 base to trimming and J lost 6 bases; unmatched junction nucleotides: 11. CDR3 in amino acids: CASSLLRVDRDDEKLFF. The CDR3 DNA reads as TGTGCCAGCAGTTTATTAAGGGTTGACAGGGACGATGAAAAACTGTTTTTT.

This clone was observed a handful of times. The V gene is TRBV2, the J gene TRBJ1-5; weak D call: TRBD1 (6 bases). Trimming removed 5 bases at V and 2 bases at J, with 22 bases between. The germline gives CDR1 SNHLY, CDR2 FYNNEI. The CDR3 loop spans 18 amino acids. CDR3 DNA sequence: TGTGCCAGCAGTCCAGGGGTCGGGCGTGGGGACGGCAATCAGCCCCAGCATTTT. This encodes CASSPGVGRGDGNQPQHF.

The chain has TRBV7-8 and TRBJ2-7; 7 nucleotides align to TRBD2. The junction had 8 bases not matched to a gene; V was cut back by 6 bases and J by 3 bases. The CDR3 loop spans 14 amino acids. Germline V gene sequence: CDR1 SGHVS, CDR2 FQNEAQ. This chain's CDR3 is CASRSGAGYYEQYF. The CDR3 DNA follows: TGTGCCAGCAGGAGCGGGGCGGGATACTACGAGCAGTACTTC. The full variable domain, completed using reference TRBV7-8 and TRBJ2-7, is GAGVSQSPRYKVAKRGQDVALRCDPISGHVSLFWYQQALGQGPEFLTYFQNEAQLDKSGLPSDRFFAERPEGSVSTLKIQRTQQEDSAVYLCASRSGAGYYEQYFGPGTRLTVT.

The V gene is TRBV28, the J gene TRBJ2-7; D perhaps matches TRBD1 (5 bases). This CDR3 spans 14 amino acids. Looked up from germline, CDR1 is MDHEN and CDR2 is SYDVKM. Between the trimmed V and J ends, which lost 2 bases and 0 bases, there was a span of 8 bases. The CDR3 loop is CASSLQGSSYEQYV. CDR3 sequence (DNA): TGTGCCAGCAGTTTACAGGGATCCTCCTACGAGCAGTACGTC.

J is TRBJ1-1 and V is TRBV7-9; D gene ambiguous. The CDR3 extends over 13 amino acids. V was cut by 4 bases and J by 3 bases, with 9 bases left in between. The germline gives CDR1 SEHNR, CDR2 FQNEAQ (reference sequence). CDR3 residues: CASSYGLDTEAFF. CDR3 sequence (DNA): TGTGCCAGCAGCTATGGCTTGGACACTGAAGCTTTCTTT.

This rearrangement joins TRBV28 to TRBJ1-1, with 10 bases fitting TRBD1. V gave up 4 bases and J gave up 9 bases; unmatched junction bases: 11. CDR1 and CDR2 from the germline V gene are MDHEN and SYDVKM. CDR3 length: 15 amino acids. CDR3 region: CASSSTGTGEWKAFF. In DNA form, the CDR3 reads TGTGCCAGCAGTTCCACCGGGACAGGGGAGTGGAAAGCTTTCTTT.

There are a few counts of this clone. The rearrangement uses TRBV27 and TRBJ1-1; D not certain. CDR3 length: 14 residues. The germline gives CDR1 MNHEY, CDR2 SMNVEV (reference sequence). Deletions cut 4 bases from V and 3 bases from J, with 12 bases between. CDR3 DNA: TGTGCCAGCAGTTCGAGGACCGGGGACACTGAAGCTTTCTTT. Its translation is CASSSRTGDTEAFF.

The chain recombines TRBV4-1 with TRBJ2-5; 10 bases line up with TRBD1. CDR3 size: 20 residues. Germline trimming cut 0 bases from V and 5 bases from J; bases unmatched to any gene: 18. Germline V gives CDR1 MGHRA, CDR2 YSYEKL. The CDR3 region is CASSQDRLLFGTGVVETQYF. CDR3 nucleotides: TGCGCCAGCAGCCAAGATAGGCTATTATTTGGGACAGGGGTTGTGGAGACCCAGTACTTC.

The genes are TRBV30 and TRBJ2-5; D is unclear. V lost 3 bases to trimming and J lost 1 base, with 9 bases between them. From germline, CDR1 is GTSNPN and CDR2 SVGIG (reference sequence). CDR3 length: 13 residues. CDR3 region: CAWSTELQETQYF. CDR3 sequence (DNA): TGTGCCTGGAGCACAGAGCTCCAAGAGACCCAGTACTTC.

There are a few counts of this clone. This chain uses TRBV10-3 with TRBJ2-5; 9 bases agree with TRBD1. Germline V gene sequence: CDR1 ENHRY, CDR2 SYGVKD. The trim removed 10 bases at V and 4 bases at J, leaving 7 bases unmatched. This CDR3 comprises 13 residues. In DNA, the CDR3 is TGTGCCACGGGCACAGGGGGCGGAGAGACCCAGTACTTC. Protein product: CATGTGGGETQYF.